What follows are 18 T cell receptor gamma chains derived from one specimen sequenced in a study of intestinal T cells in coeliac disease. Over 9 formalin-fixed paraffin-embedded scrolls, each 5 µm thick, supplied each case's genomic DNA. TRG repertoires were amplified with LymphoTrack primers from roughly 0.2 ug of biopsy DNA. TCRdb reprocessed the multiplex PCR reads through CATT. Of about 250 gamma-chain clones in the sample, just over 70% were seen once. Source material: a duodenal biopsy. The receptors shown here come from a human donor who served as a control with a normal duodenal biopsy, not a healthy volunteer.

Turning to this clone: The junction differs from germline at one of its ends, possibly a read error. The gene calls are TRGV8 and TRGJP1. The CDR3 is 14 amino acids. Germline-derived CDR1 and CDR2 are VENAVY and YDSYNSRV. CDR3 in amino acids: CATWDMRRIWFKIF. The CDR3, as DNA: TGTGCCACCTGGGATATGAGGAGGATTTGGTTCAAAATATTT.

The V gene is TRGV10, but the J gene lacks a call. TRGV10 is an ORF; its function is uncertain. This CDR3 comprises 13 residues. CDR3 in DNA: TGTGCTGCGTGGGATTCGGGCAGGAAAGAAATCTACTTT. Its protein product is CAAWDSGRKEIYF.

A single count supports this clone. V usage is TRGV10 and J usage is TRGJ1 or TRGJ2. TRGV10 is annotated as an ORF whose role is uncertain. CDR3 length: 12 amino acids. Here the CDR3 DNA reads TGTGCCTGCGTGGGATTCGCAGGAAAGAAACTCTTT. This sequence encodes CACVGFAGKKLF.

CDR3 nucleotides: TGTGCCACCTCGATAATGCGTTGGTTCAAGATATTT. Amino acid sequence: CATSIMRWFKIF. The chain couples TRGV8 to TRGJP1. Germline assignment: CDR1 VENAVY and CDR2 YDSYNSRV. The CDR3 has 12 amino acids. J was trimmed by 9 bases and V by 8 bases; bases with no gene match: 9.

This clone was found once. This chain joins TRGV11 and TRGJP1. TRGV11 is noted as an ORF with a role that remains uncertain. The CDR3 sequence is 20 residues long. V shed 0 bases, J shed 5 bases, and the junction held 18 bases outside the gene matches. The CDR3 loop reads CACWIRHVRPWGATGWFKIF. Here the CDR3 DNA reads TGTGCCTGCTGGATTAGGCACGTTCGACCATGGGGGGCTACTGGTTGGTTCAAGATATTT.

The V call is TRGV5, the J call TRGJ1 or TRGJ2. CDR1 is VINAFY, CDR2 YDVSNSKD, per germline. The CDR3 runs 15 residues. Trimming took 0 bases from V and 7 from J; bases not matched to a gene: 12. The CDR3 DNA follows: TGTGCCACCTGGGACAGGCCCGTTTATCGATATAAGAAACTCTTT. This encodes CATWDRPVYRYKKLF.

CDR3 protein: CATVGRAGGGDWIKTF. For the CDR3, the DNA is TGTGCCACCGTGGGACGGGCGGGCGGTGGTGATTGGATCAAGACGTTT. V is TRGV2 and J is TRGJP2. Germline assignment: CDR1 EGSNGY and CDR2 YDSYNSKV. J lost 6 bases, V lost 9 bases, and 19 bases had no gene match. The CDR3 contains 16 residues.

The rearrangement links TRGV11 to TRGJP1. TRGV11 is annotated as an ORF whose role is uncertain. The CDR3 spans 13 residues. Trimming removed 15 bases from V and 8 bases from J; junction bases left unmatched: 15. The CDR3 loop is CALLDLAGWFKIF. The DNA for the CDR3 is TGTGCCCTGCTGGATTTAGCCGGTTGGTTCAAGATATTT.

This chain links TRGV4 with TRGJ1 or TRGJ2. The CDR3 sequence is 13 residues long. Per the germline V gene, CDR1 is EGSTGY and CDR2 is YDSYTSSV. V gave up 0 bases and J gave up 7 bases; unmatched junction bases: 6. CDR3 in amino acids: CATWDGRYYKKLF. The CDR3, as DNA: TGTGCCACCTGGGATGGGCGTTACTATAAGAAACTCTTT.

This chain uses TRGV10 with TRGJ1 or TRGJ2. TRGV10 qualifies as an ORF whose function is uncertain. The junction had 9 bases not matched to a gene; V was cut back by 7 bases and J by 8 bases. CDR3 size: 12 residues. CDR3 sequence reads: CAAWSPPDKKLF. The CDR3 coding sequence is TGTGCTGCGTGGTCCCCTCCCGATAAGAAACTCTTT.

The J gene has no call, while the V gene is TRGV8. Looked up from germline, CDR1 is VENAVY and CDR2 is YDSYNSRV. The CDR3 consists of 15 residues. The DNA of the CDR3 is TGTGCCACCTGGGATATGAGGGGAGGATTTGGTTCAAAAATATTT. Its translation is CATWDMRGGFGSKIF.

This clone was found once. The chain is built from TRGV5 and TRGJ1 or TRGJ2. Germline assignment: CDR1 VINAFY and CDR2 YDVSNSKD. The CDR3 consists of 10 residues. V was clipped by 6 bases and J by 11 bases; unmatched bases: 7. CDR3 in amino acids: CATWTGQKLF. CDR3 in DNA: TGTGCCACCTGGACAGGCCAGAAACTCTTT.

This chain connects TRGV10 to TRGJ1 or TRGJ2. TRGV10 is treated as an ORF (open reading frame) with a function not yet certain. Unmatched junction bases numbered 17, after V lost 8 bases and J lost 15 bases. The CDR3 is 12 residues long. CDR3 protein: CAAWDRSIIRLF. CDR3 nucleotide sequence: TGTGCTGCGTGGGATCGGAGTATAATAAGACTCTTT.

The V and J genes are TRGV4 and TRGJ1 or TRGJ2. Per germline, CDR1 EGSTGY and CDR2 YDSYTSSV. The trim removed 12 bases at V and 0 bases at J, leaving 23 bases unmatched. This CDR3 has 17 amino acids. The CDR3 DNA reads as TGTGCCCACCTGGGATGCCCCAAAACGATGAATTATTATAAGAAACTCTTT. Protein: CAHLGCPKTMNYYKKLF.

CDR3 in DNA: TGTGCCTTGTGGGGAGCCCTATATTATAAGAAACTCTTT. This gives the protein CALWGALYYKKLF. The chain joins TRGV9 to TRGJ1 or TRGJ2. This CDR3 has 13 residues. Germline values: CDR1 GITISATS, CDR2 ISYDGTV (reference sequence). J lost 4 bases, V lost 5 bases, and 8 bases had no gene match.

This chain uses TRGV4 with TRGJ1 or TRGJ2. This CDR3 region has 9 residues. Germline V lookup: CDR1 EGSTGY, CDR2 YDSYTSSV. V dropped 6 bases and J dropped 11; count of bases not matched to a gene: 4. The CDR3 bases are TGTGCCACCTGGAGAGAGAAACTCTTT. Translation gives CATWREKLF.

This clone was seen only once. The chain carries TRGV2 and TRGJP2. Trimming took 10 bases from V and 6 from J; bases not matched to a gene: 17. The CDR3 covers 15 residues. Germline V gene lookup returns CDR1 EGSNGY and CDR2 YDSYNSKV. The CDR3 reads CATGRAGGGDWIKTF. The CDR3, as DNA: TGTGCCACTGGACGGGCGGGCGGTGGTGATTGGATCAAGACGTTT.

This chain joins TRGV10 and TRGJ1 or TRGJ2. TRGV10 is recorded as an ORF, its role being uncertain. Losses at the gene ends were 8 bases for V and 6 bases for J; bases not matched to a gene: 11. The CDR3 has 13 residues. The DNA for the CDR3 is TGTGCTGCGTGGGATAGAATTATTTATAAGAAACTCTTT. Its translation is CAAWDRIIYKKLF.